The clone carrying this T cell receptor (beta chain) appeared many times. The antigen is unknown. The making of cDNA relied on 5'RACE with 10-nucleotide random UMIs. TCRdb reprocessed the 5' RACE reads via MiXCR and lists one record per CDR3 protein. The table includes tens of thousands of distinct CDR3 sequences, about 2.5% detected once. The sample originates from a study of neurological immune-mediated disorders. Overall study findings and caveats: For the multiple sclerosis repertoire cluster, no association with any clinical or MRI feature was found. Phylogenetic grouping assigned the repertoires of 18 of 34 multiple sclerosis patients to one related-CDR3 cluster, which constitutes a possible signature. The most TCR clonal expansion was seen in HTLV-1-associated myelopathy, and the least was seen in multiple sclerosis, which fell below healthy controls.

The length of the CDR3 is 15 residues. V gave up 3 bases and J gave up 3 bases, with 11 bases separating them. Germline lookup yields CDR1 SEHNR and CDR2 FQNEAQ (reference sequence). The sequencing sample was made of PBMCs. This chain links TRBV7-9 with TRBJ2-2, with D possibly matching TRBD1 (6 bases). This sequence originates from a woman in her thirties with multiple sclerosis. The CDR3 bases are TGTGCCAGCAGCTTGAAACAGGGTTACACCGGGGAGCTGTTTTTT. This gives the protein CASSLKQGYTGELFF.